This TCR beta chain was captured in a study of circulating and synovial CD4+ cells in juvenile arthritis. Overall study findings and caveats: Vbeta family usage analysis did not detect the pathogenic-like versus bulk difference. T cell genome counts differed by at least an order of magnitude between CPL and CD4 samples. These blood cells shared more CDR3 sequences with synovium than bulk blood.

Comment on this clone: As yet, its antigen is unknown.

Produced via immunoSEQ multiplex PCR; TCRdb's table is partial and in-frame only. The sample has approximately 35,000 clones, over 90% seen once. Specimen: CD4+ T cells from blood. The clonotype was recovered from a human donor with juvenile idiopathic arthritis.

The CDR3 DNA is TGTGCCAGCAGCCCGGGACAGGGGACGACAGATACGCAGTATTTT. It specifies CASSPGQGTTDTQYF. V and J are TRBV4-2 and TRBJ2-3, with TRBD1 identical over 10 bases. The germline V gene has CDR1 LGHNA and CDR2 YNFKEQ. The CDR3 length is 15 residues. J was trimmed by 3 bases and V by 4 bases; bases with no gene match: 4.